This T cell receptor beta chain was found in a study of post-analysis software for immune sequencing data. Study-level background: The disease courses covered relapsing-remitting, secondary progressive and progressive-relapsing multiple sclerosis. General observations from the study: The study found significantly lower normalized Chao1 diversity in multiple sclerosis patients than in controls. The authors found that F measure strongly co-clustered same-batch samples. In patients, TRBV5-6, TRBV5-1 and TRBV20-1 belonged to about five TRBV segments found more frequently than in controls.

Included in the TCR beta cDNA libraries were unique molecular identifiers. With about 0.95 to 10 million T cells as the source, roughly 0.5 million cDNA molecules resulted. From the PCR reads, TCRdb called clonotypes with MiXCR, one entry per CDR3 protein. The data show some 690,000 distinct CDR3 sequences, about 32% seen once. Only a few counts were recorded for this clonotype. The antigen is not known. This CDR3 has 13 residues. CDR1 is MNHEY, CDR2 SMNVEV, per germline (reference sequence). The V segment lost 10 bases and the J segment 9 bases; nucleotides outside the gene matches: 11. The sample taken for sequencing was blood. The source of this sequence is a girl between 5 and 17 years old with multiple sclerosis. This rearrangement joins TRBV27 to TRBJ2-1; TRBD2 aligns across 8 bases. The CDR3 sequence: CANTIGRGAEQFF. As DNA, the CDR3 is TGTGCCAACACCATCGGGAGGGGGGCTGAGCAGTTCTTC.